This paragraph covers one TCR beta chain sequence. Trimming stripped 1 base from V and 0 bases from J, with 10 bases between. CDR1 is SGHVS, CDR2 FQNEAQ, per germline. The CDR3 is made up of 16 amino acids. This sample stems from a study of control samples from healthy donors and cancer patients. Clones were read by immunoSEQ multiplex PCR, and TCRdb kept only the in-frame ones, dropping some. The sample has about 140,000 clones; approximately 90% are singletons. The specimen sequenced was blood. The sequence was obtained from a woman aged 25 to 45 in good health. The J gene is TRBJ2-1, the V gene TRBV7-8; D could derive from TRBD1 or TRBD2 (5 bases each). The CDR3 loop is CASSLGGSYSYNEQFF. CDR3 nucleotide sequence: TGTGCCAGCAGCTTAGGGGGGTCTTACTCCTACAATGAGCAGTTCTTC.